This TCR beta chain derives from a study of tissue T cells after allogeneic stem cell transplantation. Findings and caveats of the study: Anatomically similar tissues had similar TCR repertoires within each patient. Across patients, clones rarely overlapped, yet motif clusters were shared tissue-specifically. Alloreactivity or antigen specificity of tissue TCRs was not determined; some clones might be host cells.

Germline-derived CDR1 and CDR2 are SGHRS and YFSETQ. The germline V and J ends were trimmed by 2 bases and 4 bases, with 17 bases remaining between them. The CDR3 totals 16 residues. The method was immunoSEQ multiplex PCR; TCRdb's version includes in-frame clones alone and lacks a portion of them. There are 25,000 or so clones in the sample; around 90% occur only once, and about 2% lies in the top ten. On this clone itself: Its cognate antigen is unknown.

Sequencing used blood, obtained before transplantation. The chain links TRBV5-1 to TRBJ2-3; D possibly corresponds to TRBD2 (5 bases). This receptor was obtained from a male donor aged 60 or over who later had graft-versus-host disease after an allogeneic stem cell transplant. CDR3 bases: TGCGCCAGCAGCTTTCGGAGGCGGGTGGATTCAGATACGCAGTATTTT. Translated: CASSFRRRVDSDTQYF. Drawing the rest from reference TRBV5-1 and TRBJ2-3, the complete variable domain is KAGVTQTPRYLIKTRGQQVTLSCSPISGHRSVSWYQQTPGQGLQFLFEYFSETQRNKGNFPGRFSGRQFSNSRSEMNVSTLELGDSALYLCASSFRRRVDSDTQYFGPGTRLTVL.